This is a list of T cell receptor beta chains from one sample in a study of radiotherapy plus CTLA-4 blockade in lung cancer. The data were produced by immunoSEQ multiplex PCR, yet TCRdb's version contains in-frame clones alone and is incomplete. The sample includes approximately 78,000 clones, around 80% of them seen just once. The sample here was peripheral blood, taken from a patient treated with radiotherapy plus ipilimumab. These receptors were collected from a human donor with non-small cell lung cancer who had a complete response to radiotherapy plus ipilimumab. The conserved cysteine and the conserved F or W are not part of the CDR3 here.

v_gene	CDR3aa
TRBV7-5	ASRGQLNTEAF
TRBV18	ASSPPRQGPEAF
TRBV11-2	ASSLGPITDTQY
TRBV30	AWSVQTGGNQPQH
TRBV6-1	ASRPSGGSYNEQF
TRBV6-5	ASSSDTGFYGYT
TRBV5-1	ASSLAPGQNYGYT
TRBV19	ASSITRTAGANVLT
TRBV11-2	ASSLVSGQGKETQY
TRBV6-1	ASSESPLSRDRGTDTQY
TRBV6-4	ASSDKGLAGDEQF
TRBV30	AWSRDRASGNTIY
TRBV6-5	ASGQGRNYGYT
TRBV10-2	ASSRTSGRRNEQF
TRBV7-9	ASSLVTGLGEQF
TRBV5-1	ASSSITGPLYNEQF
TRBV5-6	ATRRGRLSEAF
TRBV4-3	ASSQSQEGNEKLF
TRBV5-1	ASSLGGGLDGYT
TRBV7-9	ASSLVYHNEQF
TRBV6-1	ASSQDPGANVLT
TRBV5-1	ASSLEGDSYGYT
TRBV18	ASSPRTDGSYGYT
TRBV28	ASSPSTGYRYT
TRBV2	ASKERTSGHNEQF
TRBV18	ASSGGVNTEAF
TRBV28	ASSPLYLWGRGDSGNTIY
TRBV6-1	ASSGRTARETQY
TRBV15	ATSREAIQLSPISYEQY
TRBV2	ASSLGGGLGYT
TRBV6-1	ASSRVGTGELF
TRBV5-1	ASKRGEANTEAF
TRBV19	ASTGGLAGGPPSTDTQY
TRBV6-6	ASSPSGGEGYT
TRBV7-9	ASTQRGELF
TRBV6-5	ASSYWGQVHEQF
TRBV5-1	ASSFDQGAGAEAF
TRBV5-4	ASSLDSGAGNTIY
TRBV5-6	ASSLEGTSGRGETQY
TRBV2	ASSYGLAGIQETQY
TRBV10-3	AISESVGGDSYEQY
TRBV6-1	ASGSDVGNQPQH
TRBV19	ASSGQGASVIYGYT
TRBV19	ASRPAANYGYT
TRBV19	ASKGTENQPQH
TRBV9	ASSVGGVEETQY
TRBV27	ASSLAGSGANVLT
TRBV12-5	ASGLSSGRVNQETQY
TRBV10-3	AISESGFFNQPQH
TRBV7-6	ASSSPLDEQF
TRBV11-3	ASSLEGWSDTQY
TRBV15	ATSRGVFGTKPPNWKLF
TRBV7-2	ASSRQGTNTEAF